Listed below are T cell receptor beta chains from one sample, sequenced in a study of shared clonotypes between healthy human individuals. Clones were sequenced by immunoSEQ multiplex PCR, and TCRdb holds only the in-frame ones, with some missing. Among about 1.4 million clones listed, 95% to 97% were seen once. The material sequenced was naive CD4+ T cells sorted from blood. The source of these receptors is a man aged 30 to 45 in good health. The CDR3 runs from the conserved cysteine through the conserved F or W. The D gene is left open where the match is weak. Clone size, where shown, is once, few, many, or a class for clones that have expanded.

d_call	clone_size	v_call	j_call	cdr3_nt	cdr3_aa
.	once	TRBV10-3	TRBJ2-7	TGTGCCATCACTAGGAGTGGGCAAGGCACCTACGAGCAGTACTTC	CAITRSGQGTYEQYF
.	.	TRBV5-4	TRBJ2-5	TGTGCCAGCAGCTCCTACCAGGGTCCCCAAGAGACCCAGTACTTC	CASSSYQGPQETQYF
.	.	TRBV7-2	TRBJ2-2	TGTGCCAGCAGCTTAGGCGACTCCACGGAGCTGTTTTTT	CASSLGDSTELFF
.	.	TRBV11-2	TRBJ2-5	TGTGCCAGCAGAAATTCTTGGAGGGGCGCAAAGGAGACCCAGTACTTC	CASRNSWRGAKETQYF
.	.	TRBV19	TRBJ2-7	TGTGCCAGTACCCCCACCGGGGGAGCCTCCTACGAGCAGTACTTC	CASTPTGGASYEQYF
.	.	TRBV7-8	TRBJ2-2	TGTGCCAGCAGCTTAGGCGGGAACACCGGGGAGCTGTTTTTT	CASSLGGNTGELFF
.	once	TRBV7-2	TRBJ2-7	TGTGCCAGCAGCTTAGTTGGGGGGAAGCATTCCTACGAGCAGTACTTC	CASSLVGGKHSYEQYF
.	.	TRBV7-8	TRBJ1-1	TGTGCCAGCAGCTTAGTTGCGGGAAACACTGAAGCTTTCTTT	CASSLVAGNTEAFF
.	.	TRBV27	TRBJ2-3	TGTGCCAGCAGCCCCGGACCGGGATGGGCCCTGGATACGCAGTATTTT	CASSPGPGWALDTQYF
.	.	TRBV29-1	TRBJ1-2	TGCAGCGTTGGGAATGGTTTCTATGGCTACACCTTC	CSVGNGFYGYTF
TRBD2	.	TRBV9	TRBJ2-2	TGTGCCAGCAGCGCCGGACTAGCGGGATGGACCGGGGAGCTGTTTTTT	CASSAGLAGWTGELFF
.	.	TRBV5-6	TRBJ1-1	TGTGCCAGCAGCTTGGTTACTGAAGCTTTCTTT	CASSLVTEAFF
TRBD2	.	TRBV29-1	TRBJ2-1	TGCAGCGTTGTATCTAGCGGGACCTCGAATGAGCAGTTCTTC	CSVVSSGTSNEQFF
.	.	TRBV9	TRBJ2-2	TGTGCCAGCAGCGTAGAGTTGGCCGGGGAGCTGTTTTTT	CASSVELAGELFF
TRBD2	.	TRBV6-4	TRBJ2-5	TGTGCCAGCAGGGACGGGACGAAGCGGGAGTTGGAGACCCAGTACTTC	CASRDGTKRELETQYF
.	.	TRBV5-1	TRBJ2-1	TGCGCCAGCCGCCTGGGAGGTTACAATGAGCAGTTCTTC	CASRLGGYNEQFF
.	.	TRBV6-5	TRBJ2-7	TGTGCCAGCGCCACGACCCATACCTACGAGCAGTACTTC	CASATTHTYEQYF
.	.	TRBV7-9	TRBJ2-2	TGTGCCAGCACAGCCACTGGTCTCGCCACCGGGGAGCTGTTTTTT	CASTATGLATGELFF
.	once	TRBV21-1	TRBJ2-6	TGTGCCAGCAGCTCCGGGACAGATTTTTTCTCTGGGGCCAACGTCCTGACTTTC	CASSSGTDFFSGANVLTF
.	.	TRBV5-1	TRBJ2-3	TGCGCCAGCATTGATCTAGTGACAGATACGCAGTATTTT	CASIDLVTDTQYF
.	.	TRBV4-3	TRBJ2-7	TGCGCCAGCAGCCAAGATGCAGACGGATCCTACGAGCAGTACTTC	CASSQDADGSYEQYF
TRBD1	.	TRBV28	TRBJ1-1	TGTGCCAGCAGTTTTGGGGACAGGGAGAGTACTGAAGCTTTCTTT	CASSFGDRESTEAFF
TRBD1	.	TRBV11-2	TRBJ1-1	TGTGCCAGCAGACTAACACACAGGGGGCGCAACACTGAAGCTTTCTTT	CASRLTHRGRNTEAFF
TRBD2	.	TRBV7-2	TRBJ2-1	TGTGCCAGCAGCTTAGGGGGCGGGAGGGTTGGCAATGAGCAGTTCTTC	CASSLGGGRVGNEQFF
.	.	TRBV10-1	TRBJ2-1	TGCGCCAGCAGTGAATCCAGCAATGAGCAGTTCTTC	CASSESSNEQFF
TRBD1	.	TRBV6-1	TRBJ2-1	TGTGCCAGCAGCCGGGACAGTAGGAATGAGCAGTTCTTC	CASSRDSRNEQFF
TRBD1	.	TRBV28	TRBJ1-5	TGTGCCAGCAGAACCCCAGGGGGAAATCAGCCCCAGCATTTT	CASRTPGGNQPQHF
TRBD2	.	TRBV7-6	TRBJ2-5	TGTGCCAGCAGCTTCAGTAAGCGGGAATACCAAGAGACCCAGTACTTC	CASSFSKREYQETQYF
.	.	TRBV19	TRBJ2-1	TGTGCCAGTAGCTTAGCGGTCTCATGGGTCAATGAGCAGTTCTTC	CASSLAVSWVNEQFF
TRBD2	.	TRBV7-3	TRBJ2-1	TGTGCCAGCAGCCCTTACGGGACTAGCGGAGGTTACAATGAGCAGTTCTTC	CASSPYGTSGGYNEQFF
TRBD1	.	TRBV5-1	TRBJ1-4	TGCGCCAGCAGCTTAGGGACAGCGGATGAAAAACTGTTTTTT	CASSLGTADEKLFF
.	once	TRBV27	TRBJ2-1	TGTGCCAGCAGTTTGGGGGCGCCGGATGAGCAGTTCTTC	CASSLGAPDEQFF
.	.	TRBV4-3	TRBJ2-7	TGCGCCAGCAGCCAATCGGACAGCGGTGACTACGAGCAGTACTTC	CASSQSDSGDYEQYF
TRBD1	.	TRBV6-1	TRBJ2-3	TGTGCCAGCAGTCACAGGACAGGGAGCACAGATACGCAGTATTTT	CASSHRTGSTDTQYF
.	.	TRBV9	TRBJ2-3	TGTGCCAGCAGCGTAGCGGGGCGGGATACGCAGTATTTT	CASSVAGRDTQYF
.	.	TRBV5-6	TRBJ2-7	TGTGCCAGCAGCTTGCCAGGGCAGGACGAGCAGTACTTC	CASSLPGQDEQYF
.	.	TRBV20-1	TRBJ2-7	TGCAGTGTGCCTGTGGGGGCCGAGCAGTACTTC	CSVPVGAEQYF
.	.	TRBV28	TRBJ1-2	TGTGCCAGCAGTTTGTTCCATGGCTACACCTTC	CASSLFHGYTF
.	.	TRBV11-2	TRBJ2-2	TGTGCCAGCAGCTCGGGGACAAGGGACACCGGGGAGCTGTTTTTT	CASSSGTRDTGELFF
TRBD1	.	TRBV6-4	TRBJ2-1	TGTGCCAGCAGTACAGGGGCGAAGGTGGCTGAGCAGTTCTTC	CASSTGAKVAEQFF
.	.	TRBV10-1	TRBJ2-7	TGCGCCAGCAGCTTAGGACGGACCTACGAGCAGTACTTC	CASSLGRTYEQYF
.	.	TRBV18	TRBJ2-7	TGTGCCAGCTCACCTGGAAAGGACGAGCAGTACTTC	CASSPGKDEQYF
TRBD2	.	TRBV14	TRBJ2-1	TGTGCCAGCAGCCACGCGGGAGGGCCGTATGAGCAGTTCTTC	CASSHAGGPYEQFF
.	.	TRBV6-1	TRBJ2-1	TGTGCCAGCTCGCGGACCAATGAGCAGTTCTTC	CASSRTNEQFF
.	.	TRBV9	TRBJ1-5	TGTGCCAGCAGCCGGGGCCGGGGAGAGAGCAATCAGCCCCAGCATTTT	CASSRGRGESNQPQHF
.	.	TRBV18	TRBJ2-7	TGTGCCAGCTCACCGGGGCCCTTTTACGAGCAGTACTTC	CASSPGPFYEQYF
.	.	TRBV10-3	TRBJ1-2	TGTGCCATCATGGGGGGCTACACCTTC	CAIMGGYTF
.	.	TRBV27	TRBJ1-4	TGTGCCAGCTCCATTAGAGGGGATAATGAAAAACTGTTTTTT	CASSIRGDNEKLFF
.	.	TRBV18	TRBJ2-6	TGTGCCAGCTCCCCCTTTTCAGCAGGGAATTCTGGGGCCAACGTCCTGACTTTC	CASSPFSAGNSGANVLTF
.	.	TRBV5-1	TRBJ2-7	TGCGCCAGCAGCGCGGACAACTACGAGCAGTACTTC	CASSADNYEQYF
.	.	TRBV4-3	TRBJ2-3	TGCGCCAGCAGCCCTCTCGACACAGATACGCAGTATTTT	CASSPLDTDTQYF
.	.	TRBV9	TRBJ2-7	TGTGCCAGCAGCGTAGCGAGTGAGGCCTACGAGCAGTACTTC	CASSVASEAYEQYF
.	.	TRBV9	TRBJ2-1	TGTGCCAGCAGCGTAGAAGTCTCCCGCGATGAGCAGTTCTTC	CASSVEVSRDEQFF
TRBD1	.	TRBV7-2	TRBJ2-7	TGTGCCAGCAGCTTAAGACAGGGGGGCGAGCAGTACTTC	CASSLRQGGEQYF
.	.	TRBV29-1	TRBJ2-7	TGCAGCGTGCTGACAGGTCCCTACGAGCAGTACTTC	CSVLTGPYEQYF
TRBD2	.	TRBV2	TRBJ2-5	TGTGCCAGTAGCGGGATGGGGGAGACCCAGTACTTC	CASSGMGETQYF
.	.	TRBV28	TRBJ1-2	TGTGCCAGCAGTTTGCCCCCCCCAGGATTCTATGGCTACACCTTC	CASSLPPPGFYGYTF